Below are 29 T cell receptor beta chains sequenced from a single sample in a study of T cell responses to AZD1222 COVID-19 vaccine. Using immunoSEQ multiplex PCR, the repertoire was profiled, and TCRdb retains in-frame clones only, with some absent. The table records some 190,000 clones, roughly nine tenths of them present only once. Sequencing was performed on peripheral blood, taken on day 0 of AZD1222 vaccination. These receptors were collected from an adult in good health.

The gene calls are TRBV9 and TRBJ2-1; D may match TRBD1 or TRBD2 (6 bases each). Trimming stripped 3 bases from V and 4 bases from J, with 17 bases between. There are 16 residues in the CDR3. CDR1 is SGDLS and CDR2 is YYNGEE in the germline V gene. CDR3 amino acids: CASSEGDLNFYNEQFF. In DNA, the CDR3 is TGTGCCAGCAGCGAGGGGGACTTGAACTTTTACAATGAGCAGTTCTTC.

V and J are TRBV6-5 and TRBJ1-6; D is unresolved. The V end was cut by 4 bases, the J end by 9 bases, with 19 bases between. Germline V gene sequence: CDR1 MNHEY, CDR2 SVGAGI. The CDR3 runs 16 residues. The CDR3 reads CASSFTSGIVGSPLHF. The DNA for the CDR3 is TGTGCCAGCAGTTTCACCTCGGGGATCGTCGGTTCACCCCTCCACTTT.

This rearrangement joins TRBV7-9 to TRBJ2-3; no reliable D call. Trimming removed 1 base from V and 0 bases from J, with 5 bases in between. Germline lookup yields CDR1 SEHNR and CDR2 FQNEAQ (reference sequence). This CDR3 region has 14 residues. DNA of the CDR3: TGTGCCAGCAGCTTAGTGGTGAGCACAGATACGCAGTATTTT. It specifies CASSLVVSTDTQYF.

This clone showed up just a few times. This chain links TRBV13 with TRBJ2-1, with 10 bases identical to TRBD1. The trim removed 5 bases at V and 7 bases at J, leaving 8 bases unmatched. The CDR3 sequence is 15 residues long. Germline V gene data show CDR1 as PRHDT and CDR2 as FYEKMQ (reference sequence). This CDR3 reads CASSPRDRGTNEQFF. In DNA form, the CDR3 reads TGTGCCAGCAGCCCCCGGGACAGGGGAACGAATGAGCAGTTCTTC.

J is TRBJ2-7 and V is TRBV29-1, with 9 positions matching TRBD1. Germline V gives CDR1 SQVTM, CDR2 ANQGSEA. The CDR3 runs to 13 residues. J gave up 3 bases and V 6 bases, and 6 bases lay outside the gene matches. The CDR3: CSVRTGEDYEQYV. The CDR3 DNA reads TGCAGCGTCCGGACAGGGGAAGACTACGAGCAGTACGTC.

This clone has only one observation. This rearrangement joins TRBV7-9 to TRBJ2-5, with 7 positions matching TRBD2. V lost 5 bases and J lost 1; bases outside the gene matches: 10. The length of the CDR3 is 16 residues. The germline CDR1 and CDR2 sequences are SEHNR and FQNEAQ (reference sequence). This CDR3 is CASSPLEAGFQETQYF. DNA for the CDR3: TGTGCCAGCAGCCCCCTGGAAGCGGGGTTCCAAGAGACCCAGTACTTC.

The gene calls are TRBV5-4 and TRBJ1-5; D is unclear. The CDR3 spans 14 residues. The germline gives CDR1 SGHNT, CDR2 YYREEE (reference sequence). V was pared by 5 bases and J by 0 bases, with 9 bases between. In nucleotides, the CDR3 is TGTGCCAGCAGACTCTGGGGTAGCAATCAGCCCCAGCATTTT. This encodes CASRLWGSNQPQHF.

The rearrangement uses TRBV4-3 and TRBJ1-2, with D perhaps matching TRBD1 (6 bases). CDR1 and CDR2 from the germline V gene are LGHNA and YSLEER. The CDR3 sequence is 14 residues long. Trimming left V 0 bases short and J 4 bases short, with 9 bases between. CDR3 in amino acids: CASSQDTGTYGYTF. CDR3 nucleotide sequence: TGCGCCAGCAGCCAAGATACAGGGACCTATGGCTACACCTTC.

CDR3 sequence reads: CASSTYRGRGEQYF. In DNA, the CDR3 is TGTGCCAGCAGCACCTACAGGGGGCGGGGGGAGCAGTACTTC. The chain joins TRBV3-1 (or the pseudogene TRBV3-2) to TRBJ2-7; 9 bases line up with TRBD1. Per the germline V gene, CDR1 is LGHDT and CDR2 is YNNKEL (reference sequence). The CDR3 length is 14 residues. The V and J ends lost 5 bases and 7 bases, in that order; junction bases with no gene match: 9.

This chain joins TRBV9 and TRBJ1-1; D gene uncertain. Germline V gene lookup returns CDR1 SGDLS and CDR2 YYNGEE. V was shortened by 0 bases and J by 1 base, with 10 bases between the two germline ends. This CDR3 is built from 15 residues. The CDR3: CASSVAASANTEAFF. CDR3 DNA: TGTGCCAGCAGCGTAGCCGCTTCGGCGAACACTGAAGCTTTCTTT.

In nucleotides, the CDR3 is TGCGCCAGCAGCCAGGACATCGCGAACACTGAAGCTTTCTTT. Translating it yields CASSQDIANTEAFF. The V gene is TRBV4-3, the J gene TRBJ1-1; possible D gene TRBD1, 5 bases. With 3 bases removed from V and 1 base from J, the gap between germline ends came to 9 bases. This CDR3 contains 14 residues. CDR1 and CDR2 from the germline V gene are LGHNA and YSLEER.

The V call is TRBV7-2, the J call TRBJ2-7, with D possibly being TRBD1 or TRBD2 (5 bases each). Deletions cut 1 base from V and 6 bases from J, with 16 bases between. In germline, CDR1 is SGHTA, CDR2 FQGNSA. The CDR3 has 15 amino acids. In DNA, the CDR3 is TGTGCCAGCAGCTTAGTTCCAGGGACGGGCGTCGAGCAGTACTTC. Its protein is CASSLVPGTGVEQYF.

V and J are TRBV27 and TRBJ2-3; 8 bases align to TRBD2. This CDR3 has 16 amino acids. CDR1 is MNHEY and CDR2 is SMNVEV in the germline V gene (reference sequence). V shed 1 base, J shed 0 bases, and the junction held 3 bases outside the gene matches. CDR3 sequence: CASSLWTGGSTDTQYF. The DNA of the CDR3 is TGTGCCAGCAGTTTATGGACGGGGGGGAGCACAGATACGCAGTATTTT.

V and J are TRBV3-1 (or the pseudogene TRBV3-2) and TRBJ1-5, with D maybe TRBD1 (5 bases). This CDR3 spans 21 amino acids. Germline V gene sequence: CDR1 LGHDT, CDR2 YNNKEL (reference sequence). Trimming pared 4 bases from V and 0 bases from J, leaving 28 bases between. The CDR3 nucleotides are TGTGCCAGCAGCCCGAAATTCCAGCCGGGACGGCTATCGAATAGCAATCAGCCCCAGCATTTT. Translation: CASSPKFQPGRLSNSNQPQHF.

The chain links TRBV6-2 or TRBV6-3 to TRBJ1-1, with D maybe TRBD1 (5 bases). V shed 6 bases and J shed 10 bases, with 12 bases lying between them. The germline V gene has CDR1 MNHEY and CDR2 SVGEGT. The CDR3 spans 11 residues. The CDR3 sequence is CASSLGGGAFF. CDR3 sequence (DNA): TGTGCCAGCAGCCTCGGGGGTGGAGCTTTCTTT.

J is TRBJ2-3 and V is TRBV5-1, with D perhaps matching TRBD2 (7 bases). This CDR3 spans 15 amino acids. In germline, CDR1 is SGHRS, CDR2 YFSETQ. V was cut by 6 bases and J by 2 bases, with 16 bases left in between. This CDR3 reads CASIVGGGHTDTQYF. The CDR3 nucleotides read TGCGCCAGCATAGTGGGCGGGGGCCACACAGATACGCAGTATTTT.

J is TRBJ1-2 and V is TRBV7-8; TRBD1 aligns across 9 bases. V lost 5 bases to trimming and J lost 0 bases; unmatched junction nucleotides: 16. CDR1 and CDR2 (germline): SGHVS, FQNEAQ. The CDR3 consists of 19 residues. The CDR3 coding sequence is TGTGCCAGCAGCCCGATGACAGGGGGAACACCTGGGGCTAACTATGGCTACACCTTC. Protein: CASSPMTGGTPGANYGYTF. Using reference TRBV7-8 and TRBJ1-2 for the parts outside the CDR3, the full variable domain is GAGVSQSPRYKVAKRGQDVALRCDPISGHVSLFWYQQALGQGPEFLTYFQNEAQLDKSGLPSDRFFAERPEGSVSTLKIQRTQQEDSAVYLCASSPMTGGTPGANYGYTFGSGTRLTVV.

The rearrangement uses TRBV25-1 and TRBJ1-2, with 7 bases fitting TRBD1. V was pared by 3 bases and J by 4 bases, with 5 bases of the junction left unmatched. Germline loops: CDR1 MGHDK, CDR2 SYGVNS. The CDR3 is 14 residues long. CDR3 sequence (DNA): TGTGCCAGCAGTGACTCGGGACAGCTCTATGGCTACACCTTC. Its protein is CASSDSGQLYGYTF.

The rearrangement joins TRBV5-4 to TRBJ2-5; D might be TRBD1 (5 bases). Trimming took 0 bases from V and 3 from J, leaving 9 bases between them. Looked up from germline, CDR1 is SGHNT and CDR2 is YYREEE (reference sequence). This CDR3 contains 14 residues. Here the CDR3 DNA reads TGTGCCAGCAGCTTGGCCTCGACAGAAGAGACCCAGTACTTC. This translates into CASSLASTEETQYF.

The V gene is TRBV29-1, the J gene TRBJ1-1, with D possibly matching TRBD1 (5 bases). Trimming pared 7 bases from V and 1 base from J, leaving 13 bases between. The CDR3 runs to 13 residues. Germline V gene data show CDR1 as SQVTM and CDR2 as ANQGSEA. The CDR3: CSAASRANTEAFF. The DNA of the CDR3 is TGCAGCGCCGCCTCCAGGGCGAACACTGAAGCTTTCTTT.

The chain joins TRBV27 to TRBJ2-7, with 7 bases lining up with TRBD2. V was clipped by 7 bases and J by 2 bases; unmatched bases: 14. CDR3 length equals 16 residues. CDR1 is MNHEY and CDR2 is SMNVEV in the germline V gene (reference sequence). CDR3 sequence reads: CASMGGMDRVPYEQYF. The CDR3 DNA is TGTGCCAGCATGGGGGGGATGGATAGAGTGCCCTACGAGCAGTACTTC.

The chain joins TRBV27 to TRBJ1-2; TRBD1 agrees at 7 bases. Germline CDR1 and CDR2: MNHEY and SMNVEV (reference sequence). CDR3 size: 16 residues. V lost 4 bases to trimming and J lost 3 bases; unmatched junction nucleotides: 11. This CDR3 is CASSSQGRSGYYGYTF. The CDR3 nucleotides read TGTGCCAGCAGTTCACAGGGGCGGTCAGGATACTATGGCTACACCTTC.

V gene TRBV19 combines with J gene TRBJ1-3; D might be TRBD1 (6 bases). The germline V gene encodes CDR1 LNHDA and CDR2 SQIVND (reference sequence). The CDR3 length is 13 residues. V lost 5 bases and J lost 4, with 9 bases in between. CDR3 nucleotide sequence: TGTGCCAGTAGTGAGGGGGGCGGAAACACCATATATTTT. Translating gives CASSEGGGNTIYF.

This sequence joins TRBV5-4 and TRBJ1-6; a possible D gene is TRBD1 (5 bases). CDR1 and CDR2 from the germline V gene are SGHNT and YYREEE (reference sequence). Trimming removed 1 base from V and 8 bases from J, with 10 bases in between. The CDR3 consists of 14 residues. For the CDR3, the DNA is TGTGCCAGCAGCTTGCTGGGGGTCCATTCACCCCTCCACTTT. It codes for CASSLLGVHSPLHF.

The rearrangement links TRBV2 to TRBJ1-1, with D unclear. The germline gives CDR1 SNHLY, CDR2 FYNNEI. Trimming shortened V by 9 bases and J by 7 bases, and 21 bases separated the two germline ends. The CDR3 extends over 14 amino acids. This CDR3 is CASRTSRHANEAFF. The CDR3 DNA reads TGTGCCAGTCGCACCTCGCGACATGCAAATGAAGCTTTCTTT.

This sequence joins TRBV29-1 and TRBJ2-4, with D perhaps matching TRBD2 (5 bases). V was clipped by 5 bases and J by 3 bases, with 8 bases between them. This CDR3 is 12 amino acids long. Germline CDR1 SQVTM, CDR2 ANQGSEA. The CDR3 loop reads CSVYGVKNIQYF. The CDR3 DNA is TGCAGCGTTTACGGGGTCAAAAACATTCAGTACTTC.

The chain recombines TRBV6-2 or TRBV6-3 with TRBJ1-6; 7 nucleotides align to TRBD1. CDR1 is MNHEY and CDR2 is SVGEGT in the germline V gene. The CDR3 is 16 amino acids. V lost 2 bases, J lost 9 bases, and 10 bases stayed unmatched. The CDR3 protein is CASSYPHSTGVSPLHF. In DNA form, the CDR3 reads TGTGCCAGCAGTTACCCTCACTCAACAGGGGTTTCACCCCTCCACTTT.

The chain is built from TRBV3-1 (or the pseudogene TRBV3-2) and TRBJ1-1; possible D gene TRBD1, 6 bases. V was cut by 8 bases and J by 1 base, with 14 bases left in between. Per the germline V gene, CDR1 is LGHDT and CDR2 is YNNKEL (reference sequence). The CDR3 covers 14 residues. The CDR3 sequence is CASQMRGKNTEAFF. CDR3 sequence (DNA): TGTGCCAGCCAAATGAGGGGGAAGAACACTGAAGCTTTCTTT.

The chain joins TRBV28 to TRBJ1-6, with D unclear. Trimming removed 7 bases from V and 0 bases from J, with 16 bases in between. The CDR3 loop spans 17 amino acids. The germline gives CDR1 MDHEN, CDR2 SYDVKM. Here the CDR3 reads CASTPSDGSSYNSPLHF. CDR3 sequence (DNA): TGTGCCAGCACCCCTTCCGACGGGAGCTCCTATAATTCACCCCTCCACTTT. The variable domain in full, completed from reference TRBV28 and TRBJ1-6, reads DVKVTQSSRYLVKRTGEKVFLECVQDMDHENMFWYRQDPGLGLRLIYFSYDVKMKEKGDIPEGYSVSREKKERFSLILESASTNQTSMYLCASTPSDGSSYNSPLHFGNGTRLTVT.